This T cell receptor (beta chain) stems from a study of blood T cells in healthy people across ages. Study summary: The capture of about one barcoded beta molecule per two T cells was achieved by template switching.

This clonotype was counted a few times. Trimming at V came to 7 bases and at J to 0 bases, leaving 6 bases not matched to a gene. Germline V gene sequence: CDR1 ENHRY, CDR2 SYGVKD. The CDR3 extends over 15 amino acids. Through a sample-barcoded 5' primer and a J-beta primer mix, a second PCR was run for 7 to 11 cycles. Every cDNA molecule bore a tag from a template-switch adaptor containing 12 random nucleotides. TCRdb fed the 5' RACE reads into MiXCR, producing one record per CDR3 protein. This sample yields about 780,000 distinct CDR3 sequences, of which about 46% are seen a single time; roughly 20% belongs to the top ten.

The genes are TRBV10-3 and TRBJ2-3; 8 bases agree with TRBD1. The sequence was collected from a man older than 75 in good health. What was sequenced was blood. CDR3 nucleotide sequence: TGTGCCATCACCGGGACAGGCCTCAGCACAGATACGCAGTATTTT. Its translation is CAITGTGLSTDTQYF.